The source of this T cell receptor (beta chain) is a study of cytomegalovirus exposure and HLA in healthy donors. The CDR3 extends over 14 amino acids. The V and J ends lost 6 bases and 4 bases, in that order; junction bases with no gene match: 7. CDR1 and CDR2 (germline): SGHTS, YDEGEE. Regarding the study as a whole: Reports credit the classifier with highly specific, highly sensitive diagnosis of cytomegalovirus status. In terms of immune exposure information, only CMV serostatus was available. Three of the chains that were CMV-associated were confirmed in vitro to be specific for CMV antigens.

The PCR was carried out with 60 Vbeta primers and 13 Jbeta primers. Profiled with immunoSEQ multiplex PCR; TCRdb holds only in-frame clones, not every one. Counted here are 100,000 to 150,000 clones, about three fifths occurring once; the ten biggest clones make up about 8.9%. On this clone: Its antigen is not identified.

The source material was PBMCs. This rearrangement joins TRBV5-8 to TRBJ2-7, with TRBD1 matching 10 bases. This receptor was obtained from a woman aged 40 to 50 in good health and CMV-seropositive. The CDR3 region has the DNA TGTGCCAGCACCAGGGACAGGGGAGGTTACGAGCAGTACTTC. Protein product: CASTRDRGGYEQYF.